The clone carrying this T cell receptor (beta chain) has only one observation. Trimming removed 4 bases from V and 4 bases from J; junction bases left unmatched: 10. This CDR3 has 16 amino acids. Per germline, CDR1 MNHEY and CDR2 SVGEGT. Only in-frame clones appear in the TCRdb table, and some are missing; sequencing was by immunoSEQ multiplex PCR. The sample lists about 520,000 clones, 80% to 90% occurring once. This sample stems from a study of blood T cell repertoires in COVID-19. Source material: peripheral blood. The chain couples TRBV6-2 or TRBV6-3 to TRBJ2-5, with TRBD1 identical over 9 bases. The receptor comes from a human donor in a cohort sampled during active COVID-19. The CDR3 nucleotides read TGTGCCAGCAGTTCCCGGGACAGGGTAAGAGGAGAGACCCAGTACTTC. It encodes CASSSRDRVRGETQYF.